This record covers a single T cell receptor beta chain. This specimen belongs to a study of identical twins. CDR3 length equals 13 residues. Per germline, CDR1 DFQATT and CDR2 SNEGSKA (reference sequence). From the 5' RACE reads, TCRdb called clonotypes with MiXCR, one entry per CDR3 protein. The sample holds 500,000 to 550,000 distinct CDR3 sequences, approximately 22% seen once. These data also featured in a second study, about T cells expressing NK-cell markers.

The sample comprised CD4+ T cells sorted from blood. This TCR derives from a woman aged 18 to 35 in good health. The chain links TRBV20-1 to TRBJ2-1; 11 positions match TRBD2. In DNA, the CDR3 is TGCGGCTCGGGACTAGCGGCCTACAATGAGCAGTTCTTC. Its translation: CGSGLAAYNEQFF.